A single sample gave rise to the 7 T cell receptor beta chains below, sequenced in a study of blood T cell repertoires in COVID-19. Method: immunoSEQ multiplex PCR; TCRdb's copy keeps in-frame clones and lacks some. The sample carries some 200,000 clones, approximately 89% recorded once. Sample: peripheral blood. Receptor source: a woman aged 55-69 years with acute or convalescent COVID-19.

This clone has just one count. The V and J genes are TRBV3-1 (or the pseudogene TRBV3-2) and TRBJ1-4; D is perhaps TRBD1 (5 bases). Germline loops: CDR1 LGHDT, CDR2 YNNKEL (reference sequence). CDR3 size: 15 residues. Trimming removed 0 bases at V and 2 bases at J, with 7 bases between. CDR3 coding DNA: TGTGCCAGCAGCCAAGAAGGGGCGACTAATGAAAAACTGTTTTTT. It translates to CASSQEGATNEKLFF.

V is TRBV10-3 and J is TRBJ2-6; 9 bases match TRBD1. Germline lookup yields CDR1 ENHRY and CDR2 SYGVKD. The CDR3 totals 16 residues. V dropped 2 bases and J dropped 2; count of bases not matched to a gene: 1. CDR3 sequence reads: CAISERTGAGANVLTF. The CDR3 coding sequence is TGTGCCATCAGTGAGAGGACAGGGGCTGGGGCCAACGTCCTGACTTTC.

The chain combines TRBV2 with TRBJ2-3; 10 bases align to TRBD2. J gave up 5 bases and V 11 bases, and 7 bases lay outside the gene matches. CDR1 is SNHLY, CDR2 FYNNEI, per germline. The CDR3 contains 13 residues. Here the CDR3 DNA reads TGTGCCTCGGGACTAGCGTGGGTAGATACGCAGTATTTT. This sequence encodes CASGLAWVDTQYF.

Here the CDR3 DNA reads TGTGCCAGTAGACCGGGTCAGACTGAAGCTTTCTTT. It yields the protein CASRPGQTEAFF. The V gene is TRBV19, the J gene TRBJ1-1, with D unclear. Trimming left V 6 bases short and J 5 bases short, with 10 bases between. The CDR3 length is 12 residues. Germline-derived CDR1 and CDR2 are LNHDA and SQIVND (reference sequence).

The rearrangement links TRBV30 to TRBJ1-2; TRBD1 might be the D (5 bases). CDR3 length: 14 residues. The V end lost 0 bases, the J end lost 4 bases, and 12 bases lay between the germline ends. The germline CDR1 and CDR2 sequences are GTSNPN and SVGIG (reference sequence). CDR3: CAWSVNPGGYGYTF. The CDR3, as DNA: TGTGCCTGGAGTGTAAATCCGGGGGGCTATGGCTACACCTTC.

In the case of this clone: Additional DNA sequences in this sample encode the identical CDR3. J is TRBJ2-2 and V is TRBV7-2; D remains ambiguous. Germline CDR1 reads SGHTA; CDR2 reads FQGNSA. V was clipped by 1 base and J by 2 bases, with 5 bases between them. The CDR3 spans 14 residues. The CDR3 here is CASSLDSNTGELFF. CDR3 DNA: TGTGCCAGCAGCTTAGATTCTAACACCGGGGAGCTGTTTTTT.

The rearrangement links TRBV30 to TRBJ1-5, with 8 bases fitting TRBD1. In germline, CDR1 is GTSNPN, CDR2 SVGIG (reference sequence). V was clipped by 1 base and J by 11 bases; unmatched bases: 10. The CDR3 is 14 residues long. The CDR3, as DNA: TGTGCCTGGAGTGCCGGCCAGGGGGCCGAAGCCCAGCATTTT. Translation gives CAWSAGQGAEAQHF.